Included here is one T cell receptor (beta chain) sequence, with context. According to the study, TCR beta libraries were built with iRepertoire HTBI primers and CDR3-region Arm-PCR. Authors' methods: The samples yielded 62 TRBV and roughly 15 TRBJ segments. TCRdb re-analysed the multiplex PCR reads in MiXCR, keeping a single row per CDR3 protein. It is TCRdb's table, rather than the study itself, that gives the V and J calls and clone size. In the table there are 550,000 to 650,000 distinct CDR3 sequences, 15% to 20% of which are singletons. Trimming left V 3 bases short and J 6 bases short, with 18 bases between. CDR1 is SGHDN, CDR2 FVKESK, per germline. This CDR3 has 16 amino acids. The data originate from a study of regulatory T cells in long-lasting Graves disease. The time point was: newly diagnosed GD, antithyroid drugs for less than 3 months. RNA from PBMCs was the source of the TCR library. Patients were from an endocrinology department in Xi'an, China.

The sample was also reused in another study, on T cells in Graves' hyperthyroidism and ophthalmopathy.

Sequencing was performed on peripheral blood mononuclear cells (PBMCs), taken at new diagnosis, from a patient treated with antithyroid drugs. The J gene is TRBJ2-1, the V gene TRBV14; D might be TRBD2 (6 bases). The sequence derives from a man aged 18 to 35 with Graves disease. CDR3 loop: CASSHHGSFLGNEQFF. For the CDR3, the DNA is TGTGCCAGCAGCCACCACGGGAGTTTCCTAGGCAATGAGCAGTTCTTC. Full variable domain (rest looked up from reference TRBV14 and TRBJ2-1): EAGVTQFPSHSVIEKGQTVTLRCDPISGHDNLYWYRRVMGKEIKFLLHFVKESKQDESGMPNNRFLAERTGGTYSTLKVQPAELEDSGVYFCASSHHGSFLGNEQFFGPGTRLTVL.